The present entry profiles one TCR beta chain with its context. Many counts were recorded for this clonotype. Its specific antigen is unknown. No much larger clone is present one base from it, and per-base qualities are unavailable. The CDR3 covers 16 residues, taking in both the cysteine and the phenylalanine. The retained sequence is limited to the CDR3, 48 bases, with the frame set at the first base. The germline V gene encodes CDR1 SGHKS and CDR2 YYEKEE (reference sequence). After removal of 6 bases from V and 3 bases from J, the junction retains 8 bases not matched to a gene. This specimen belongs to a study of neurological immune-mediated disorders (dated by TCRdb to between 2018 and 2021). Notes on the research overall: The study compared peripheral blood TCR-beta repertoires of HTLV-I-associated myelopathy (HAM/TSP) patients, multiple sclerosis patients and healthy controls using UMI-based sequencing. The approximately 110 TCR-beta libraries covered PBMC samples along with longitudinal samples, technical triplicates, and paired sorted CD4+ and CD8+ T-cell subsets. The cohort included 60 to 75 subjects: around 15 with HAM/TSP, about 34 with multiple sclerosis, and approximately 20 healthy controls. Overall study results and their limits: No identical CDR3 amino acid sequences were shared among expanded clones across subjects, suggesting private TCR-beta repertoires in all groups. TCR clonal expansion was highest in HAM/TSP patients and lowest in MS patients, with MS patients falling below even healthy controls.

To synthesize cDNA, template-switch 5'RACE was performed with a primer carrying a 10-nucleotide random unique molecular identifier so that each TCR transcript was tagged. Each sequencing run produced over 180 million TCR-beta sequences covering 15-18 subjects. The RNeasy kit was used for extraction of total RNA. Using the KAPA Real-time Library Amplification kit, TCR-beta VDJ regions were amplified with primers for the TCR constant region and the 5'RACE anchor. Sample indexes and Illumina adaptors were added in a first PCR, and a second PCR then increased library yield. After purification with Ampure beads, the TCR product of roughly 650 bp was size-selected on a 2% E-gel SizeSelection system. Before pooling, libraries had their quality checked on a Bioanalyzer, their concentration measured with Qubit, and their quantity determined with the Kapa Library Quantification kit. Libraries were sequenced paired-end 2 x 150 bp on an Illumina HiSeq 2500. To increase sequence diversity, roughly 24-30% phiX was spiked into each library pool. In the original analysis: Quality-filtered reads were processed with the UMI-based MiGEC pipeline, which removed over 80% of raw TCR sequences during error correction. VDJ genes were aligned to IMGT germline references, and clonotypes were defined by unique CDR3 amino acid sequence plus V-J genes. Clonal expansion, Shannon diversity and CDR3 relatedness were evaluated with VDJtools (CalcPairwiseDistances, ClusterSamples), while phylogenetic trees were built in CLCbio workbench. Using coefficient-of-variation modelling across technical triplicates, the study counted a clone as expanded if it had at least 8 unique UMIs. Through fastp at Q25 and MiXCR, TCRdb rebuilt clones from the public reads, retaining in-frame beta chains. Rows matching on CDR3 protein sequence are summarized as one entry with the most common DNA and genes. TCRdb's processing, not the authors' own work, is the source of the V and J calls. The sample records almost 30,000 distinct CDR3 sequences, 9% to 14% of which are singletons. The ten largest account for about 5.6% of the sample.

The healthy controls were volunteers from a blood bank in Maryland, USA. For the unsorted PBMC libraries, 2 million PBMCs were stored in RNAlater at -80 degrees C until RNA extraction and were used to generate the libraries. Peripheral blood underwent Ficoll-Hypaque density gradient centrifugation to isolate PBMCs, which were then cryopreserved in liquid nitrogen. The source of this sequence is a woman between 55 and 75 years old in good health. This receptor chain uses TRBV5-5 and TRBJ2-1, and 11 bases in between align with TRBD2. Specimen: PBMCs. The bases read TGTGCCAGCACCTTTCTAGCGGGGGGATACTACAATGAGCAGTTCTTC. Its translation reads: CASTFLAGGYYNEQFF.